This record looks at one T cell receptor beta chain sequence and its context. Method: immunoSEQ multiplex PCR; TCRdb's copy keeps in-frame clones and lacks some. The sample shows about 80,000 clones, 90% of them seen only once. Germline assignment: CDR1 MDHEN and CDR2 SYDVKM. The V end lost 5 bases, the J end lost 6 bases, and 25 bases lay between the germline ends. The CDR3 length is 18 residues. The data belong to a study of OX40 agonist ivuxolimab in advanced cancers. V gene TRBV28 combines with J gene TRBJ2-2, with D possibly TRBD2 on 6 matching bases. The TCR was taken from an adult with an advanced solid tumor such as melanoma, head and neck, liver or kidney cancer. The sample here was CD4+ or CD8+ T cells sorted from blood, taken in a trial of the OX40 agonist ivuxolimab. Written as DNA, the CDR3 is TGTGCCAGCAGTGCCTATGCCCCTATCAGGAGGGCGTCCGGGGAGCTGTTTTTT. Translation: CASSAYAPIRRASGELFF.